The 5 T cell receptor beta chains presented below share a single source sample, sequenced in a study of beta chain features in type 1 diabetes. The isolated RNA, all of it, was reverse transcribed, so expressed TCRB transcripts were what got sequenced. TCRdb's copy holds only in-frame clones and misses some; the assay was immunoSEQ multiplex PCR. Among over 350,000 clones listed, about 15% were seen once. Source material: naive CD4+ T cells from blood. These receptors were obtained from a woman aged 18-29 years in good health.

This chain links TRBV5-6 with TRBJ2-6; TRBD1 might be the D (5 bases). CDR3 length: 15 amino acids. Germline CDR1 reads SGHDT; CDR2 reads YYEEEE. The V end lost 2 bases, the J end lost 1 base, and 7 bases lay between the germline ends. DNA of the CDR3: TGTGCCAGCAGCTTCAGGGTTTCTGGGGCCAACGTCCTGACTTTC. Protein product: CASSFRVSGANVLTF.

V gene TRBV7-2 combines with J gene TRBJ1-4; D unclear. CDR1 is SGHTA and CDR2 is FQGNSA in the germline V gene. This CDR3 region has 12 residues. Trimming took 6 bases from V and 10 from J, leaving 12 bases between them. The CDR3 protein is CASSRGMGKLFF. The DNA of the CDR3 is TGTGCCAGCAGTCGAGGGATGGGAAAACTGTTTTTT.

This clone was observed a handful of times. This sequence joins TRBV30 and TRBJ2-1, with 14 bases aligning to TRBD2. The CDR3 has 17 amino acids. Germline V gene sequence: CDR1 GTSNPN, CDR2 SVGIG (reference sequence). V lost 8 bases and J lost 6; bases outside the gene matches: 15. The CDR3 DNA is TGTGCCGGGTATAGGACTAGCGGGAGGAGGGATAGCAATGAGCAGTTCTTC. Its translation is CAGYRTSGRRDSNEQFF.

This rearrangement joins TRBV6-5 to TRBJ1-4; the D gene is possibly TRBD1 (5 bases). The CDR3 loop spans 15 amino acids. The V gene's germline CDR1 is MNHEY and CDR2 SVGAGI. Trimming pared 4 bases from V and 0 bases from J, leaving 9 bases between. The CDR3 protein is CASSSQGTTNEKLFF. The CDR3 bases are TGTGCCAGCAGTTCGCAGGGTACAACTAATGAAAAACTGTTTTTT.

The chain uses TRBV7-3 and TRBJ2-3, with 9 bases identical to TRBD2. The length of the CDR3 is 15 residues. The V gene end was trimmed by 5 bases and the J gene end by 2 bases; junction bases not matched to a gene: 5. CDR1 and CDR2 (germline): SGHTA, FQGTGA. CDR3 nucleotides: TGTGCCAGCAGCCTTAGCGGGAGCCCCACAGATACGCAGTATTTT. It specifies CASSLSGSPTDTQYF.